The 22 T cell receptor beta chains below come from one sample, sequenced in a study of spatial heterogeneity in lung cancer. Whole-study findings and limits: Counts of expanded intratumoral alpha and beta TCRs tracked tumor mutation counts.

TCRdb independently ran MiXCR on the 5' RACE reads; one entry per CDR3 protein. The table records several thousand distinct CDR3 sequences, about 12% of them present only once. The time point is: sample taken at primary tumor resection. Antigen specificity for these receptors is unknown. Material: lung tumor tissue, obtained at surgery. The receptors come from a male donor with early-stage non-small cell lung cancer.

On this clonotype: This beta chain is a stray read from a library made for alpha chains; its abundance is not meaningful. The gene calls are TRBV9 and TRBJ2-7; 15 nucleotides align to TRBD2. The ends lost 3 bases at V and 7 bases at J; junction bases unmatched: 11. The CDR3 contains 17 residues. Looked up from germline, CDR1 is SGDLS and CDR2 is YYNGEE. The CDR3 DNA follows: TGTGCCAGCAGCGAGGGGACTAGCGGGAGGTCCCACGGGGAGCAGTACTTC. Its protein is CASSEGTSGRSHGEQYF.

This clonotype was observed many times. For a library built for alpha chains, this beta chain is a stray read; little rests on its size. V and J are TRBV20-1 and TRBJ1-6; 7 nucleotides align to TRBD1. V shed 4 bases, J shed 7 bases, and the junction held 4 bases outside the gene matches. The length of the CDR3 is 13 residues. Germline V gene data show CDR1 as DFQATT and CDR2 as SNEGSKA (reference sequence). In nucleotides, the CDR3 is TGCAGTGCTACCGGGACAGTAAATTCACCCCTCCACTTT. Translating it yields CSATGTVNSPLHF.

This clonotype was seen at least ten times. With the library built for alpha chains, this beta chain is off target and its frequency is not meaningful. The V gene is TRBV7-6, the J gene TRBJ2-7; possibly TRBD2 for D (5 bases). Looked up from germline, CDR1 is SGHVS and CDR2 is FNYEAQ. V lost 5 bases to trimming and J lost 2 bases, with 10 bases between them. The CDR3 length is 13 residues. CDR3 in amino acids: CASSAGGPYEQYF. For the CDR3, the DNA is TGTGCCAGCAGCGCAGGCGGGCCCTACGAGCAGTACTTC.

As to this clonotype: A library made for alpha chains picked up this beta chain off target, so its size means little. The genes are TRBV4-2 and TRBJ2-4; the D gene is possibly TRBD2 (6 bases). The CDR3 covers 17 residues. Trimming cost V 4 bases and J 3 bases, with 19 bases left between them. The germline V gene has CDR1 LGHNA and CDR2 YNFKEQ. The CDR3 nucleotides are TGTGCCAGCAGCCCCCTAGCGATAGGAATGGTCAAAAACATTCAGTACTTC. Translated, it gives CASSPLAIGMVKNIQYF.

Details on this clonotype: In a library made to pick up alpha chains, this beta chain is a stray read with a size that means little. The V and J genes are TRBV9 and TRBJ2-7; D gene uncertain. Trimming removed 0 bases at V and 3 bases at J, with 7 bases between. Germline V gene data show CDR1 as SGDLS and CDR2 as YYNGEE. CDR3 length: 13 amino acids. CDR3 residues: CASSVGPNYEQYF. The CDR3 coding sequence is TGTGCCAGCAGCGTAGGACCGAACTACGAGCAGTACTTC.

This clonotype is a singleton in its sample. The library was designed around alpha chains, so this beta chain is a stray read whose abundance carries little weight. The gene calls are TRBV5-1 and TRBJ1-1; D gene unclear. Trimming stripped 5 bases from V and 0 bases from J, with 2 bases between. The CDR3 extends over 11 amino acids. Per germline, CDR1 SGHRS and CDR2 YFSETQ. The CDR3 loop is CASRMNTEAFF. In nucleotides, the CDR3 is TGCGCCAGCAGAATGAACACTGAAGCTTTCTTT.

This clonotype is deemed medium-sized (0.01 to 0.1%). This beta chain is an off-target read within a library intended for alpha chains, so its frequency means little. This sequence joins TRBV28 and TRBJ2-5, with TRBD2 matching 7 bases. Germline V gene lookup returns CDR1 MDHEN and CDR2 SYDVKM. V shed 2 bases, J shed 0 bases, and the junction held 6 bases outside the gene matches. This CDR3 region has 16 residues. The CDR3 region is CASSLGSGVNQETQYF. The CDR3 DNA is TGTGCCAGCAGTTTAGGGAGCGGGGTAAACCAAGAGACCCAGTACTTC.

This clonotype is classed as medium-sized. This beta chain is a stray read from a library made for alpha chains; its abundance is not meaningful. J is TRBJ2-1 and V is TRBV10-3; tentatively, D is TRBD2 (6 bases). This CDR3 contains 13 residues. Germline lookup yields CDR1 ENHRY and CDR2 SYGVKD. V lost 9 bases to trimming and J lost 6 bases, with 15 bases between them. CDR3 residues: CAIAGTPGNEQFF. Here the CDR3 DNA reads TGTGCCATTGCCGGGACTCCAGGCAATGAGCAGTTCTTC.

This clonotype was counted at least ten times. With the library built for alpha chains, this beta chain is off target and its frequency is not meaningful. This chain links TRBV24-1 with TRBJ2-3, with 13 bases aligning to TRBD2. V lost 9 bases, J lost 3 bases, and 2 bases stayed unmatched. The CDR3 runs 14 residues. Germline-derived CDR1 and CDR2 are KGHDR and SFDVKD. The DNA for the CDR3 is TGTGCCACCGGACTAGCGGGAGTGACAGATACGCAGTATTTT. It is translated as CATGLAGVTDTQYF.

This clonotype is labeled medium-sized. Because the library targeted alpha chains, this beta chain is an off-target read whose size means little. The chain joins TRBV20-1 to TRBJ2-1; 11 bases match TRBD2. CDR3 size: 17 residues. J gave up 0 bases and V 5 bases, and 9 bases lay outside the gene matches. In germline, CDR1 is DFQATT, CDR2 SNEGSKA (reference sequence). The CDR3 DNA sequence: TGCAGTGCTGAGACTAGCGGGATCTTTGGCTCCTACAATGAGCAGTTCTTC. It yields the protein CSAETSGIFGSYNEQFF.

A note on this clonotype: Being off target in a library aimed at alpha chains, this beta chain has a size of little meaning. The CDR3 nucleotides read TGCGCCAGCAGCTTGTTGGCTAAACCAAGCACCGGGGAGCTGTTTTTT. Residues: CASSLLAKPSTGELFF. The chain combines TRBV5-1 with TRBJ2-2; no clear D. This CDR3 spans 16 amino acids. Germline CDR1 is SGHRS and CDR2 is YFSETQ. Trimming shortened V by 1 base and J by 4 bases, and 14 bases separated the two germline ends. The full variable domain, its missing parts supplied by reference TRBV5-1 and TRBJ2-2, is KAGVTQTPRYLIKTRGQQVTLSCSPISGHRSVSWYQQTPGQGLQFLFEYFSETQRNKGNFPGRFSGRQFSNSRSEMNVSTLELGDSALYLCASSLLAKPSTGELFFGEGSRLTVL.

Worth noting for this clonotype: A library prepared for alpha chains yielded this beta chain as an off-target read; its size is of little meaning. V and J are TRBV12-3 or TRBV12-4 and TRBJ2-2; the match to TRBD2 covers 9 bases. This CDR3 is built from 15 residues. The trim removed 1 base at V and 7 bases at J, leaving 4 bases unmatched. The CDR3 bases are TGTGCCAGCAGTTTAGGGGGACTAGCAGGCGGGGAGCTGTTTTTT. Protein: CASSLGGLAGGELFF.

Judged by abundance, this clonotype is medium-sized (0.01 to 0.1%). Within a library made for alpha chains, this beta chain is off target, and its count is uninformative. This chain joins TRBV28 and TRBJ1-4; D is possibly TRBD1 (5 bases). In germline, CDR1 is MDHEN, CDR2 SYDVKM. The CDR3 covers 15 residues. With 2 bases removed from V and 0 bases from J, the gap between germline ends came to 7 bases. Here the CDR3 DNA reads TGTGCCAGCAGTTTACAGGGCGCAACTAATGAAAAACTGTTTTTT. Translating gives CASSLQGATNEKLFF.

This clonotype was counted at least ten times. This beta chain was picked up by a library intended for alpha chains and is off target, so its count carries little meaning. This chain links TRBV5-5 with TRBJ2-7; D unclear. Germline lookup yields CDR1 SGHKS and CDR2 YYEKEE (reference sequence). V was pared by 1 base and J by 5 bases, with 13 bases between. The CDR3 runs to 14 residues. The DNA for the CDR3 is TGTGCCAGCAGCTTGAGACCGCCCAGTAACGAGCAGTACTTC. Amino acids: CASSLRPPSNEQYF. Full variable domain (rest looked up from reference TRBV5-5 and TRBJ2-7): DAGVTQSPTHLIKTRGQQVTLRCSPISGHKSVSWYQQVLGQGPQFIFQYYEKEERGRGNFPDRFSARQFPNYSSELNVNALLLGDSALYLCASSLRPPSNEQYFGPGTRLTVT.

With regard to this clonotype: Because the library targeted alpha chains, this beta chain is an off-target read whose size means little. The CDR3: CSVKLTGQGQSYEQYF. The CDR3 DNA reads TGCAGCGTTAAATTGACGGGACAGGGTCAATCCTACGAGCAGTACTTC. J is TRBJ2-7 and V is TRBV29-1; the match to TRBD1 covers 9 bases. Germline CDR1 reads SQVTM; CDR2 reads ANQGSEA. V lost 5 bases, J lost 1 base, and 12 bases stayed unmatched. CDR3 length: 16 amino acids.

On this clonotype: Little can be read into the size of this beta chain, an off-target read in a library designed for alpha chains. The chain couples TRBV7-2 to TRBJ2-5; 12 nucleotides agree with TRBD2. The V gene end was trimmed by 5 bases and the J gene end by 5 bases; junction bases not matched to a gene: 9. Germline lookup yields CDR1 SGHTA and CDR2 FQGNSA. This CDR3 contains 16 residues. The CDR3: CASSRRLAGARETQYF. The CDR3 coding sequence is TGTGCCAGCAGCCGTCGACTAGCGGGAGCGCGGGAGACCCAGTACTTC.

Regarding this clonotype: Since the library was made to target alpha chains, this beta chain is a stray read and its abundance is not meaningful. The rearrangement joins TRBV5-5 to TRBJ2-2, with D perhaps matching TRBD1 (7 bases). This CDR3 comprises 16 residues. Germline V gene sequence: CDR1 SGHKS, CDR2 YYEKEE (reference sequence). V gave up 5 bases and J gave up 3 bases, with 17 bases separating them. CDR3 residues: CASRPWRGPDTGELFF. Here the CDR3 DNA reads TGTGCCAGCAGGCCATGGAGGGGGCCGGACACCGGGGAGCTGTTTTTT.

This clonotype is termed medium-sized (0.01 to 0.1%). This beta chain is an unintended read in a library built for alpha chains; its size means little. The chain recombines TRBV7-2 with TRBJ2-3; D remains ambiguous. The germline V gene encodes CDR1 SGHTA and CDR2 FQGNSA. The V end lost 3 bases, the J end lost 2 bases, and 6 bases lay between the germline ends. This CDR3 has 13 amino acids. The CDR3 spells CASSFYTTDTQYF. The CDR3 DNA is TGTGCCAGCAGCTTTTACACCACAGATACGCAGTATTTT.

This clonotype was counted many times. A library made for alpha chains picked up this beta chain off target, so its size means little. The chain couples TRBV5-1 to TRBJ1-4; D uncertain. The CDR3 contains 13 residues. The germline V and J ends were trimmed by 4 bases and 10 bases, with 14 bases remaining between them. CDR1 SGHRS and CDR2 YFSETQ come from the germline V gene. The CDR3 DNA reads as TGCGCCAGCAGCACAGAACAGCAGGCAAAACTGTTTTTT. Its translation is CASSTEQQAKLFF.

This clonotype appeared many times. The library was built for alpha chains, so this beta chain is an off-target read and its size means little. The J gene is TRBJ2-3, the V gene TRBV10-2; 10 bases agree with TRBD1. Losses at the gene ends were 6 bases for V and 4 bases for J; bases not matched to a gene: 4. This CDR3 region has 14 residues. Germline CDR1 reads WSHSY; CDR2 reads SAAADI. Written as DNA, the CDR3 is TGCGCCAGCAGAGACAGGGGGCGTTCAGATACGCAGTATTTT. Protein: CASRDRGRSDTQYF.

At least ten counts were recorded for this clonotype. Found in a library prepared for alpha chains, this beta chain is an off-target read, and its abundance has little meaning. The V gene is TRBV12-5, the J gene TRBJ2-5; the D gene could be TRBD1 or TRBD2 (5 bases each). V lost 7 bases and J 6 bases, leaving 12 bases between the germline ends. The germline gives CDR1 LGHNT, CDR2 FRNRAP. The CDR3 totals 12 residues. The CDR3, as DNA: TGTGCTAGTGAACGGGGCGAGAAGACCCAGTACTTC. As protein: CASERGEKTQYF. Variable domain in full (rest from reference TRBV12-5 and TRBJ2-5): DARVTQTPRHKVTEMGQEVTMRCQPILGHNTVFWYRQTMMQGLELLAYFRNRAPLDDSGMPKDRFSAEMPDATLATLKIQPSEPRDSAVYFCASERGEKTQYFGPGTRLLVL.

To note about this clonotype: A library prepared for alpha chains yielded this beta chain as an off-target read; its size is of little meaning. The CDR3 DNA reads as TGCAGTGCTAGAGATCCGCTTAGCGGGACGGAGCAGTACTTC. Translated: CSARDPLSGTEQYF. The chain is built from TRBV20-1 and TRBJ2-7, with TRBD2 matching over 8 bases. CDR3 length: 14 residues. Germline V lookup: CDR1 DFQATT, CDR2 SNEGSKA (reference sequence). The ends lost 0 bases at V and 7 bases at J; junction bases unmatched: 8.